The rows below give T cell receptor beta chains drawn from one sample of a study of blood T cell repertoires in COVID-19. Repertoires were generated with immunoSEQ multiplex PCR, while TCRdb's copy carries only in-frame clones and drops some. The sample lists about 220,000 clones, over 80% occurring once. Sequenced: PBMCs or T cells enriched from blood (not recorded which). These receptor sequences come from a woman between 40 and 55 years old who had recovered from COVID-19. The conserved cysteine and the conserved F or W are not part of the CDR3 here. The D gene is left open where the match is weak. Clone size is shown for a subset of rows, as once, few, many or a class of expanded clone.

j_call v_call d_call clone_size cdr3_aa
TRBJ1-1 TRBV7-2 TRBD1 NA ASSLMGTEVGAF
TRBJ2-2 TRBV5-1 NA NA ASSLGLGANTGELF
TRBJ1-1 TRBV28 NA NA ASIGQGGSTEAF
TRBJ1-4 TRBV5-1 NA NA ASSSGGSNEKLF
TRBJ2-7 TRBV10-3 TRBD1 NA AINGQGRREQY
TRBJ2-7 TRBV30 TRBD2 NA AWSVLVALAGGPKFFYEQY
TRBJ1-1 TRBV5-1 NA few ASSALTPNTEAF
TRBJ2-6 TRBV7-9 NA NA ASSLAGGAPTGANVLT
TRBJ1-6 TRBV12-3/TRBV12-4 NA NA ASSFTGSPLH
TRBJ1-2 TRBV5-4 NA NA ASSLKGDGYT
TRBJ1-1 TRBV10-1 NA NA ASSEAGRKHTEAF
TRBJ2-4 TRBV7-2 NA NA ASSLREGDIQY
TRBJ2-7 TRBV7-2 TRBD1 NA ASSLDRGAYEQY
TRBJ2-3 TRBV5-1 NA NA ASSLAGADTQY
TRBJ1-5 TRBV18 NA NA ASSPNRGNQPQH
TRBJ2-7 TRBV28 TRBD1 NA ASTLGDRGPYEQY
TRBJ2-1 TRBV28 TRBD2 NA ASGGTSGTSSYNEQF
TRBJ2-1 TRBV27 NA NA ASNPSGAAEQF
TRBJ2-2 TRBV7-9 TRBD2 NA ASSQFPSTSGSGGELF
TRBJ1-5 TRBV6-5 TRBD1 NA ASSRDRDQPQH
TRBJ1-2 TRBV6-5 NA NA ASSYSLTSGYT
TRBJ1-5 TRBV19 NA once ASSIGGGAGNQPQH
TRBJ2-1 TRBV27 TRBD2 NA ASNLGTSGKNEQF
TRBJ2-1 TRBV28 TRBD2 once ASRPGLAGGGQF
TRBJ2-1 TRBV18 TRBD1 NA ASSRQGQGNEQF
TRBJ2-7 TRBV6-1 NA NA ASSENYAYEQY
TRBJ2-3 TRBV5-4 NA NA ASSLSGTPTSTDTQY
TRBJ2-7 TRBV7-2 TRBD2 NA ASSFLSGSYEQY
TRBJ1-3 TRBV9 NA NA ASSVEPGYSGNTIY
TRBJ2-1 TRBV20-1 TRBD2 once SASLGRREGEQF
TRBJ1-2 TRBV10-2 NA NA ASSRDSNYGYT
TRBJ2-2 TRBV11-3 TRBD2 NA ASSLDGRAGELF
TRBJ1-2 TRBV19 NA NA ASSLPRQFSVYGYT
TRBJ2-1 TRBV12-3/TRBV12-4 NA NA ASSSRVNEQF
TRBJ1-6 TRBV7-2 NA NA ASSLAMLGSSYNSPLH
TRBJ2-3 TRBV7-2 NA NA ASSSSGGDTQY
TRBJ2-3 TRBV4-3 NA NA ASSQGGFSTDTQY
TRBJ1-4 TRBV7-9 NA NA ASSPPTLTNEKLF
TRBJ2-5 TRBV15 NA NA ATSREVDRETQY
TRBJ2-5 TRBV6-5 NA NA ASSQTRLETQY
TRBJ2-1 TRBV27 TRBD2 NA ASSLSSGSYNEQF
TRBJ2-2 TRBV6-2/TRBV6-3 NA NA ASSYSITSGGWTGELF
TRBJ2-5 TRBV3-1/TRBV3-2 NA NA ASSQEGQGKRKVIETQY
TRBJ2-7 TRBV10-1 TRBD1 NA ASSESVDRGAREQY
TRBJ1-1 TRBV7-9 NA NA ASSFPEAEAF
TRBJ1-3 TRBV11-3 NA NA ATKRSGNTIY
TRBJ1-5 TRBV20-1 TRBD1 NA SASRDRGFQPQH
TRBJ1-2 TRBV28 TRBD1 NA ASRRGTGYGYT
TRBJ1-6 TRBV4-2 TRBD1 many ASSQHNRGSSYNSPLH
TRBJ2-7 TRBV7-2 TRBD1 NA ASSLQGQGKYEQY
TRBJ1-1 TRBV9 NA NA ASSVGQENTEAF
TRBJ2-6 TRBV5-4 NA NA ALRGTGANVLT
TRBJ2-7 TRBV12-5 TRBD1 NA ASGLASQVGTAGGYEQY